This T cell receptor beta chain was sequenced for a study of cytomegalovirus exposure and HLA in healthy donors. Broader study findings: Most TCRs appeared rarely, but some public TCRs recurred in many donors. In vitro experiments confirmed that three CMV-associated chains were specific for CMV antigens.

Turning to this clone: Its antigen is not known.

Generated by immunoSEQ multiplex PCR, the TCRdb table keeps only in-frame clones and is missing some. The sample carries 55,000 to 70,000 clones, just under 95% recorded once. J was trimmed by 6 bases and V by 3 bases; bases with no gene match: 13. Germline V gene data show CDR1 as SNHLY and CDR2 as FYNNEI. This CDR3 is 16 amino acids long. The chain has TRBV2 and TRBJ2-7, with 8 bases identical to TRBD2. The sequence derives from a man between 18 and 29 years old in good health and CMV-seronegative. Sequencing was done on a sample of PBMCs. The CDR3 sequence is CASSDGRGLEAGEQYF. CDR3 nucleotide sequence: TGTGCCAGCAGTGATGGGAGGGGACTAGAGGCCGGCGAGCAGTACTTC.